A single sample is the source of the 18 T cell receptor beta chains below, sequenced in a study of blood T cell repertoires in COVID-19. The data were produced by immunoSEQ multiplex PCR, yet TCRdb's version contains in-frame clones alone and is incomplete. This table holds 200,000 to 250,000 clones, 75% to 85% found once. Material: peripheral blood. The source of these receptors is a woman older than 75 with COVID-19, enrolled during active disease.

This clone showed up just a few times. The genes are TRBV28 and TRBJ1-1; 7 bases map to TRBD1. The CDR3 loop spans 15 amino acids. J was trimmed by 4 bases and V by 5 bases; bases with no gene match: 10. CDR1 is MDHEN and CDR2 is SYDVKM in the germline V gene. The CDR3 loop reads CASSTTGSRFTEAFF. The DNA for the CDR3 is TGTGCCAGCAGTACGACAGGGAGCCGATTCACTGAAGCTTTCTTT.

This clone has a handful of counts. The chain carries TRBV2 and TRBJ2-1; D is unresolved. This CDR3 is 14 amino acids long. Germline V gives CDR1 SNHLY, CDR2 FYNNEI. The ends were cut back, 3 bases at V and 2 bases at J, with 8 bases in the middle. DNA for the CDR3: TGTGCCAGCAGTGAGGCGGTTACCTACAATGAGCAGTTCTTC. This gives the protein CASSEAVTYNEQFF.

CDR3 region: CASSLEIAGGYADTQYF. For the CDR3, the DNA is TGCGCCAGCAGCTTGGAAATAGCGGGAGGATACGCAGATACGCAGTATTTT. The rearrangement uses TRBV5-1 and TRBJ2-3, with 10 bases fitting TRBD2. The V gene end was trimmed by 0 bases and the J gene end by 4 bases; junction bases not matched to a gene: 8. The CDR3 runs to 17 residues. Germline V gene data show CDR1 as SGHRS and CDR2 as YFSETQ.

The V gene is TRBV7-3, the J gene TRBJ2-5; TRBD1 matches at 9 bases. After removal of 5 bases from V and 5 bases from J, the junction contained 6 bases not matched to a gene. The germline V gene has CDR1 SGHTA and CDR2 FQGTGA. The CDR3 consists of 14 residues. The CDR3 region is CASSVYGQGETQYF. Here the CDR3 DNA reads TGTGCCAGCAGCGTATACGGACAGGGGGAGACCCAGTACTTC.

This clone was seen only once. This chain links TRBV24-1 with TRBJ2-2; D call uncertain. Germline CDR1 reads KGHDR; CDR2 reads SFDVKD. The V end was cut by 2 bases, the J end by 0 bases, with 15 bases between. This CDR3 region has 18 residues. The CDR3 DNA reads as TGTGCCACCAGTGATTCGGTGGGTGCGGTTTCGAACACCGGGGAGCTGTTTTTT. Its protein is CATSDSVGAVSNTGELFF.

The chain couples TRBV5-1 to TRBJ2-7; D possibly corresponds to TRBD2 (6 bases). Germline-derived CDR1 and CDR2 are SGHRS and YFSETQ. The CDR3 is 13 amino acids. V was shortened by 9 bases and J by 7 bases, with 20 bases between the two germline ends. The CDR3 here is CATYREGGLEQYF. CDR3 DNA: TGCGCCACCTACCGAGAGGGCGGACTAGAGCAGTACTTC.

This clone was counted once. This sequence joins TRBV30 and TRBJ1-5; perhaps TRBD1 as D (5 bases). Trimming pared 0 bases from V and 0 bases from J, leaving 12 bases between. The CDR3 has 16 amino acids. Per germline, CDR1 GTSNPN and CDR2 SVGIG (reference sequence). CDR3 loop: CAWSVHRPNSNQPQHF. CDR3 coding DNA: TGTGCCTGGAGTGTACACAGGCCGAATAGCAATCAGCCCCAGCATTTT.

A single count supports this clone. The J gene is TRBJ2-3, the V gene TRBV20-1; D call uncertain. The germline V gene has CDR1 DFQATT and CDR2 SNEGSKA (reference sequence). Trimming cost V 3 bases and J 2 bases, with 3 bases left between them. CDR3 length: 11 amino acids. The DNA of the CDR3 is TGCAGTGCTAGCCTCACAGATACGCAGTATTTT. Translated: CSASLTDTQYF.

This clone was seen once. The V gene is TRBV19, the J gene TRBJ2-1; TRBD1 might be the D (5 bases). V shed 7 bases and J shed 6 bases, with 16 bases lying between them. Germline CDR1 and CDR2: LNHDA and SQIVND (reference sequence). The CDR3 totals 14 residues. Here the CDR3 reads CASNSRAQGNEQFF. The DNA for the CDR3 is TGTGCCAGTAACAGCAGGGCGCAGGGCAATGAGCAGTTCTTC.

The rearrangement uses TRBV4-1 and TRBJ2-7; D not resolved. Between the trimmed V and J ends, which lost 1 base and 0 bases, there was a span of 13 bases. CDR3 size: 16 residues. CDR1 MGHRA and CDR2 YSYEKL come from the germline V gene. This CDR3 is CASSQVPAVLSYEQYF. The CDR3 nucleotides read TGCGCCAGCAGCCAAGTTCCGGCGGTTCTCTCCTACGAGCAGTACTTC.

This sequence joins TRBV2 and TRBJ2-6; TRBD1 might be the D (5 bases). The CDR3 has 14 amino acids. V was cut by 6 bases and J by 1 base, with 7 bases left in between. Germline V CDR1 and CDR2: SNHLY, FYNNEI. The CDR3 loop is CASRAGSGANVLTF. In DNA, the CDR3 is TGTGCCAGCAGGGCAGGGTCTGGGGCCAACGTCCTGACTTTC.

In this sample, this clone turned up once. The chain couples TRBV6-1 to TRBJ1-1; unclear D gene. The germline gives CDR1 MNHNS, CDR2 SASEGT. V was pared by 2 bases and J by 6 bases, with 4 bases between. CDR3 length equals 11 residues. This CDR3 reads CASSESAEAFF. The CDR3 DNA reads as TGTGCCAGCAGTGAATCAGCTGAAGCTTTCTTT.

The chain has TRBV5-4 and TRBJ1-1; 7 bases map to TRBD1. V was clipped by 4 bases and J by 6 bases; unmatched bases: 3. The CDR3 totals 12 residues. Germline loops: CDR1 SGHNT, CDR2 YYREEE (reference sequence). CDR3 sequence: CASSPTGSEAFF. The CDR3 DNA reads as TGTGCCAGCAGCCCGACAGGGTCTGAAGCTTTCTTT. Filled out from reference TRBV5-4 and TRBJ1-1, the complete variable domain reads ETGVTQSPTHLIKTRGQQVTLRCSSQSGHNTVSWYQQALGQGPQFIFQYYREEENGRGNFPPRFSGLQFPNYSSELNVNALELDDSALYLCASSPTGSEAFFGQGTRLTVV.

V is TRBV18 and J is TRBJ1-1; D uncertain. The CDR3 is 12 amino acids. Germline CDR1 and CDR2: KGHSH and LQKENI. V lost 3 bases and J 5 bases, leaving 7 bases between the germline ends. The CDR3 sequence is CASSPANTEAFF. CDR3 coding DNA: TGTGCCAGCTCACCCGCTAATACTGAAGCTTTCTTT.

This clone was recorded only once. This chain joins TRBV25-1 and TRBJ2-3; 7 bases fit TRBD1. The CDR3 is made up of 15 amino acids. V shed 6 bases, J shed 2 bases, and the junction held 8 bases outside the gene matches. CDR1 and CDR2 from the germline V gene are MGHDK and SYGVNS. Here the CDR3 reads CASSFGTVITDTQYF. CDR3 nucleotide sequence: TGTGCCAGCAGCTTCGGGACAGTGATCACAGATACGCAGTATTTT.

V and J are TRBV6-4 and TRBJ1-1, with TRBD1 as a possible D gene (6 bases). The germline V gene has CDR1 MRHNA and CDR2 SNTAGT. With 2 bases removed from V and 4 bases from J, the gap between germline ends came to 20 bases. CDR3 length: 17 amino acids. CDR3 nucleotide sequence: TGTGCCAGCAGTGACCACCTTAACAGGGCCGAGGCCACTGAAGCTTTCTTT. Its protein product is CASSDHLNRAEATEAFF.

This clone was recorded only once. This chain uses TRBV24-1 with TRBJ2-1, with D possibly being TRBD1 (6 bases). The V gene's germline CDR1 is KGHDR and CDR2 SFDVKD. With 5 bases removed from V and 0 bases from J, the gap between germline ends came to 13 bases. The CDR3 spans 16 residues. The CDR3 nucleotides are TGTGCCACCAGTGGGGGGCCGAAAAGCTCCTACAATGAGCAGTTCTTC. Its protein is CATSGGPKSSYNEQFF.

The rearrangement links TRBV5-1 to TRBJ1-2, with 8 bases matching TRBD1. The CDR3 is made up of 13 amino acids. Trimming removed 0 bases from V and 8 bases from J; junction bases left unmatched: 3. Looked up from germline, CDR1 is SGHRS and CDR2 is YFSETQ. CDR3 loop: CASSLGDRSGYTF. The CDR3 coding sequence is TGCGCCAGCAGCTTGGGGGACAGGTCCGGCTACACCTTC.